This T cell receptor (beta chain) stems from a study of early T cells in non-severe SARS-CoV-2 infection. Points from the study as a whole: Matching with VDJdb favored anti-spike CD8 responses (missing private and CD4 specificities).

In its sample, this clonotype was seen many times. Antigen: not known. Germline loops: CDR1 MNHEY, CDR2 SVGEGT. V was clipped by 8 bases and J by 3 bases; unmatched bases: 9. The length of the CDR3 is 15 residues. Attachment of unique molecular identifiers was made to individual cDNA molecules. TCRdb re-analysed the 5' RACE reads in MiXCR, keeping a single row per CDR3 protein. The sample lists roughly 40,000 distinct CDR3 sequences, less than 8.5% occurring once. The sequence was collected from an adult who was a healthcare worker with PCR-confirmed SARS-CoV-2 infection or an uninfected control (not recorded which). The V gene is TRBV6-2 or TRBV6-3, the J gene TRBJ2-2; 7 bases align to TRBD1. Sequencing was done on a sample of whole blood. The CDR3 region has the DNA TGTGCCAGCGTTAGACGGACAGGAGACACCGGGGAGCTGTTTTTT. It specifies CASVRRTGDTGELFF.